The 24 T cell receptor beta chains presented below share a single source sample, sequenced in a study of cytomegalovirus exposure and HLA in healthy donors. Repertoires were generated with immunoSEQ multiplex PCR, while TCRdb's copy carries only in-frame clones and drops some. The repertoire holds over 200,000 clones, with 80% to 95% as singletons. The sequenced sample consisted of PBMCs. These receptors were taken from a woman younger than 45 in good health and CMV-seronegative.

In this sample, this clone turned up once. The J gene is TRBJ2-7, the V gene TRBV15; D may be TRBD2 (6 bases). This CDR3 contains 15 residues. Germline CDR1 reads LNHNV; CDR2 reads YYDKDF (reference sequence). Trimming took off 0 bases at V and 2 bases at J, with 11 bases between the two ends. The CDR3 here is CATSRDRGEAYEQYF. For the CDR3, the DNA is TGTGCCACCAGCAGAGACCGCGGGGAGGCCTACGAGCAGTACTTC.

The chain has TRBV27 and TRBJ1-1; D call uncertain. Trimming took 2 bases from V and 3 from J, leaving 13 bases between them. The CDR3 has 15 residues. Germline loops: CDR1 MNHEY, CDR2 SMNVEV (reference sequence). The chain's CDR3 is CASSLHPALDTEAFF. The CDR3 region has the DNA TGTGCCAGCAGTTTACACCCAGCTTTAGACACTGAAGCTTTCTTT.

J is TRBJ2-5 and V is TRBV29-1, with 9 bases lining up with TRBD1. Germline CDR1 reads SQVTM; CDR2 reads ANQGSEA. V trimming: 5 bases; J trimming: 4 bases; junction bases outside the gene matches: 2. There are 12 residues in the CDR3. The CDR3 sequence is CSVMTGGETQYF. DNA of the CDR3: TGCAGCGTTATGACAGGGGGAGAGACCCAGTACTTC.

The chain links TRBV9 to TRBJ2-3; 10 bases map to TRBD1. CDR3 size: 14 residues. The germline V gene has CDR1 SGDLS and CDR2 YYNGEE. J lost 4 bases, V lost 3 bases, and 2 bases had no gene match. The CDR3 region is CASSGGTGADTQYF. DNA of the CDR3: TGTGCCAGCAGCGGCGGGACAGGGGCAGATACGCAGTATTTT.

The chain combines TRBV25-1 with TRBJ2-1; D unresolved. V lost 6 bases and J lost 0, with 9 bases in between. This CDR3 is 14 amino acids long. Germline V lookup: CDR1 MGHDK, CDR2 SYGVNS. CDR3 protein: CASSRQSSYNEQFF. CDR3 nucleotide sequence: TGTGCCAGCAGCCGGCAAAGCTCCTACAATGAGCAGTTCTTC.

The rearrangement joins TRBV29-1 to TRBJ2-5, with TRBD1 as a possible D gene (6 bases). V lost 6 bases and J 3 bases, leaving 11 bases between the germline ends. The CDR3 covers 12 residues. The germline gives CDR1 SQVTM, CDR2 ANQGSEA. The CDR3 loop reads CSVTGLKETQYF. The DNA for the CDR3 is TGCAGCGTCACAGGGTTGAAAGAGACCCAGTACTTC.

The chain employs TRBV2 and TRBJ2-1; TRBD1 matches at 10 bases. V lost 9 bases, J lost 4 bases, and 6 bases stayed unmatched. Germline loops: CDR1 SNHLY, CDR2 FYNNEI. The CDR3 has 14 residues. The CDR3 protein is CARDRDRGYNEQFF. The CDR3 DNA follows: TGTGCCAGGGACCGGGACAGGGGATACAATGAGCAGTTCTTC.

The V gene is TRBV5-5, the J gene TRBJ1-2; TRBD1 might be the D (5 bases). CDR3 length equals 13 residues. CDR1 SGHKS and CDR2 YYEKEE come from the germline V gene (reference sequence). V was trimmed by 0 bases and J by 5 bases, leaving 8 bases between them. The CDR3 loop reads CASSLVQDYGYTF. CDR3 DNA: TGTGCCAGCAGCTTGGTACAGGATTATGGCTACACCTTC.

The chain recombines TRBV4-3 with TRBJ2-1; 9 bases are shared with TRBD1. The CDR3 sequence is 16 residues long. Germline CDR1 and CDR2: LGHNA and YSLEER. J gave up 8 bases and V 0 bases, and 8 bases lay outside the gene matches. The CDR3 DNA is TGCGCCAGCAGCCAAGATTGGGGGGACAGGGTAGATGAGCAGTTCTTC. Translation gives CASSQDWGDRVDEQFF.

This clone was found a few times. The chain couples TRBV29-1 to TRBJ1-1, with D perhaps matching TRBD1 (5 bases). V lost 3 bases to trimming and J lost 4 bases, with 12 bases between them. Per germline, CDR1 SQVTM and CDR2 ANQGSEA. The CDR3 runs 13 residues. The CDR3 DNA sequence: TGCAGCGTTGATAAGGGGTCGGGCACTGAAGCTTTCTTT. It yields the protein CSVDKGSGTEAFF.

Here the CDR3 DNA reads TGTGCCAGCAGCCCCTGGACTAGCGGGAAGAACACCGGGGAGCTGTTTTTT. Translation gives CASSPWTSGKNTGELFF. The chain recombines TRBV9 with TRBJ2-2; 12 bases are a match to TRBD2. Per germline, CDR1 SGDLS and CDR2 YYNGEE. The junction had 5 bases not matched to a gene; V was cut back by 4 bases and J by 1 base. The CDR3 contains 17 residues.

The J gene is TRBJ2-7, the V gene TRBV11-3; tentative D call: TRBD2 (6 bases). The germline V and J ends were trimmed by 5 bases and 5 bases, with 19 bases remaining between them. Germline CDR1 reads SGHNT; CDR2 reads YENEEA. The CDR3 consists of 15 residues. DNA of the CDR3: TGTGCCAGCAGCCTCCGGGGACTCAACGCCAACGAGCAGTACTTC. This encodes CASSLRGLNANEQYF.

This rearrangement joins TRBV5-6 to TRBJ1-3, with D hard to call. The CDR3 sequence is 17 residues long. The V end lost 3 bases, the J end lost 5 bases, and 21 bases lay between the germline ends. CDR1 is SGHDT and CDR2 is YYEEEE in the germline V gene. CDR3 sequence: CASSSPYLGSERNTIYF. CDR3 nucleotides: TGTGCCAGCAGCTCGCCATACTTAGGGTCCGAGAGAAACACCATATATTTT. Variable domain in full (rest from reference TRBV5-6 and TRBJ1-3): DAGVTQSPTHLIKTRGQQVTLRCSPKSGHDTVSWYQQALGQGPQFIFQYYEEEERQRGNFPDRFSGHQFPNYSSELNVNALLLGDSALYLCASSSPYLGSERNTIYFGEGSWLTVV.

The chain is built from TRBV27 and TRBJ2-5; unclear D gene. Germline CDR1 is MNHEY and CDR2 is SMNVEV (reference sequence). CDR3 size: 13 residues. With 0 bases removed from V and 5 bases from J, the gap between germline ends came to 7 bases. Written as DNA, the CDR3 is TGTGCCAGCAGTTTATCCGCCATGGAGACCCAGTACTTC. Translating it yields CASSLSAMETQYF.

The V gene is TRBV6-5, the J gene TRBJ2-3, with 7 bases aligning to TRBD2. Germline lookup yields CDR1 MNHEY and CDR2 SVGAGI. The CDR3 length is 15 residues. J lost 3 bases, V lost 0 bases, and 3 bases had no gene match. CDR3: CASSYSAGDTDTQYF. The CDR3 nucleotides are TGTGCCAGCAGTTACTCTGCGGGAGATACAGATACGCAGTATTTT.

V gene TRBV19 combines with J gene TRBJ2-3; TRBD2 agrees at 8 bases. V lost 7 bases, J lost 4 bases, and 4 bases stayed unmatched. Germline CDR1 LNHDA, CDR2 SQIVND (reference sequence). This CDR3 contains 13 residues. Written as DNA, the CDR3 is TGTGCCAGTAAGAGCGGGAGCTCAGATACGCAGTATTTT. This gives the protein CASKSGSSDTQYF.

The V gene is TRBV30, the J gene TRBJ2-4; 7 positions match TRBD1. Germline values: CDR1 GTSNPN, CDR2 SVGIG (reference sequence). Trimming removed 2 bases from V and 8 bases from J; junction bases left unmatched: 9. The CDR3 consists of 14 residues. The CDR3 protein is CAWSKVEGADIQYF. The DNA of the CDR3 is TGTGCCTGGAGTAAGGTCGAGGGGGCGGACATTCAGTACTTC. Filled out from reference TRBV30 and TRBJ2-4, the complete variable domain reads SQTIHQWPATLVQPVGSPLSLECTVEGTSNPNLYWYRQAAGRGLQLLFYSVGIGQISSEVPQNLSASRPQDRQFILSSKKLLLSDSGFYLCAWSKVEGADIQYFGAGTRLSVL.

The chain carries TRBV2 and TRBJ2-7; 11 nucleotides line up with TRBD2. The CDR3 length is 15 residues. CDR1 is SNHLY, CDR2 FYNNEI, per germline. J lost 3 bases, V lost 6 bases, and 7 bases had no gene match. The CDR3 DNA sequence: TGTGCCAGCAGGGGGGGGACTAGCGGTTTCTACGAGCAGTACTTC. The encoded protein is CASRGGTSGFYEQYF.

This chain connects TRBV6-1 to TRBJ2-7, with D maybe TRBD2 (6 bases). The V end lost 8 bases, the J end lost 6 bases, and 20 bases lay between the germline ends. Germline loops: CDR1 MNHNS, CDR2 SASEGT. The CDR3 sequence is 14 residues long. The chain's CDR3 is CASWGLAGPLEQYF. CDR3 bases: TGTGCCAGCTGGGGACTCGCAGGCCCTCTCGAGCAGTACTTC.

On this clone itself: The sample carries other DNA sequences with the same CDR3. V and J are TRBV27 and TRBJ2-7; TRBD2 might be the D (6 bases). The CDR3 is 13 residues long. The germline V and J ends were trimmed by 3 bases and 0 bases, with 6 bases remaining between them. Germline CDR1 reads MNHEY; CDR2 reads SMNVEV (reference sequence). The CDR3 DNA reads TGTGCCAGCAGTTTTAGCGGCTCCTACGAGCAGTACTTC. This codes for CASSFSGSYEQYF.

The chain uses TRBV29-1 and TRBJ2-1; 7 bases are shared with TRBD2. The germline V gene encodes CDR1 SQVTM and CDR2 ANQGSEA. V gave up 1 base and J gave up 8 bases; unmatched junction bases: 8. The CDR3 totals 14 residues. CDR3 protein: CSVEGGGSMDEQFF. The CDR3, as DNA: TGCAGCGTTGAAGGGGGCGGGAGTATGGATGAGCAGTTCTTC.

This rearrangement joins TRBV28 to TRBJ2-7; possible D gene TRBD2, 5 bases. This CDR3 region has 17 residues. Per the germline V gene, CDR1 is MDHEN and CDR2 is SYDVKM. V gave up 7 bases and J gave up 2 bases, with 24 bases separating them. CDR3 protein: CASTRGLGPGYPYEQYF. CDR3 nucleotide sequence: TGTGCCAGCACCCGAGGGTTAGGACCCGGATACCCCTACGAGCAGTACTTC.

V and J are TRBV6-1 and TRBJ2-7, with 12 bases aligning to TRBD1. Germline V gene sequence: CDR1 MNHNS, CDR2 SASEGT. The CDR3 is made up of 14 amino acids. The V and J ends lost 5 bases and 4 bases, in that order; junction bases with no gene match: 3. The CDR3 sequence is CASSWGQGAYEQYF. CDR3 DNA sequence: TGTGCCAGCAGTTGGGGACAGGGGGCGTACGAGCAGTACTTC.

This clone occurred once. The V and J genes are TRBV19 and TRBJ2-1; 10 positions agree with TRBD2. The CDR3 spans 17 residues. Germline V gene data show CDR1 as LNHDA and CDR2 as SQIVND (reference sequence). With V trimmed by 6 bases and J by 5 bases, 13 bases remained unmatched. The CDR3 DNA reads as TGTGCCAGTAGCTCTCCCTCTAGCGGGAGATTCGACAATGAGCAGTTCTTC. As protein: CASSSPSSGRFDNEQFF.